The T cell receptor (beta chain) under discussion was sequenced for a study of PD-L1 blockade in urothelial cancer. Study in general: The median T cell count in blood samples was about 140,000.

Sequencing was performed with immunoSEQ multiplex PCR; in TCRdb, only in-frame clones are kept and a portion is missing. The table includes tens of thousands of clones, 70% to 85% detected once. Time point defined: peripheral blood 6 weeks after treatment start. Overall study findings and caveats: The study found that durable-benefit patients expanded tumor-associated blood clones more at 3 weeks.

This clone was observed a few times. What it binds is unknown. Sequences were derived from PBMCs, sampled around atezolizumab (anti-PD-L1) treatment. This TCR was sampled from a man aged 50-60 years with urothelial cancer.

CDR3 in amino acids: CASSLQNRGKLFF. In DNA form, the CDR3 reads TGTGCCAGCAGCTTACAGAACAGGGGAAAACTGTTTTTT. This rearrangement joins TRBV7-2 to TRBJ1-4; 7 nucleotides match TRBD1. Germline V gene lookup returns CDR1 SGHTA and CDR2 FQGNSA. The V segment lost 2 bases and the J segment 10 bases; nucleotides outside the gene matches: 4. CDR3 length equals 13 residues.